A single sample gave rise to the 10 T cell receptor beta chains below, sequenced in a study of cytomegalovirus exposure and HLA in healthy donors. This PCR relied on a set of 60 Vbeta primers and 13 Jbeta primers. Sequencing used immunoSEQ multiplex PCR; TCRdb keeps in-frame clones, though not all of them. The sample consists of 100,000 to 150,000 clones, 74% of them appearing once. Sequencing was done on a sample of PBMCs. All receptors come from a woman aged 45-59 years in good health and CMV-seropositive.

This chain joins TRBV6-1 and TRBJ2-5, with 10 bases fitting TRBD2. This CDR3 is 14 amino acids long. The V and J ends lost 4 bases and 10 bases, in that order; junction bases with no gene match: 9. CDR1 MNHNS and CDR2 SASEGT come from the germline V gene. In DNA form, the CDR3 reads TGTGCCAGCAGTGGTGAGCGGGGGGGCTGGAACCAGTACTTC. Protein: CASSGERGGWNQYF.

CDR3: CASSLTELNTEAFF. DNA of the CDR3: TGTGCCAGCAGCTTAACAGAGTTGAACACTGAAGCTTTCTTT. V gene TRBV7-9 combines with J gene TRBJ1-1; D gene unclear. V lost 2 bases and J lost 0, with 7 bases in between. The germline V gene has CDR1 SEHNR and CDR2 FQNEAQ (reference sequence). This CDR3 has 14 amino acids.

The chain employs TRBV30 and TRBJ1-2; 7 bases align to TRBD1. Trimming took 2 bases from V and 5 from J; bases not matched to a gene: 17. CDR1 is GTSNPN, CDR2 SVGIG, per germline (reference sequence). The CDR3 extends over 17 amino acids. The CDR3 here is CAWSWGGSSGGSYGYTF. The CDR3 DNA sequence: TGTGCCTGGAGTTGGGGTGGGTCGTCAGGGGGGTCTTATGGCTACACCTTC.

The chain joins TRBV2 to TRBJ1-5; tentatively, D is TRBD1 (5 bases). This CDR3 contains 13 residues. CDR1 is SNHLY, CDR2 FYNNEI, per germline. Trimming removed 4 bases from V and 5 bases from J, with 9 bases in between. CDR3 sequence: CASSAGRDQPQHF. The CDR3 DNA reads as TGTGCCAGCAGTGCGGGCAGGGATCAGCCCCAGCATTTT.

The J gene is TRBJ2-1, the V gene TRBV2; 10 bases are shared with TRBD2. The CDR3 runs to 16 residues. V lost 7 bases to trimming and J lost 1 base; unmatched junction nucleotides: 7. Germline values: CDR1 SNHLY, CDR2 FYNNEI. In nucleotides, the CDR3 is TGTGCCAGCACGGAGCGGGGGGGCCCATCCTACAATGAGCAGTTCTTC. This encodes CASTERGGPSYNEQFF.

V and J are TRBV6-5 and TRBJ1-5; D perhaps matches TRBD1 (6 bases). V lost 5 bases, J lost 6 bases, and 14 bases lay in between. The germline V gene has CDR1 MNHEY and CDR2 SVGAGI. The CDR3 runs to 14 residues. The CDR3 sequence is CASSPTGKLQPQHF. The CDR3 nucleotides read TGTGCCAGCAGTCCTACAGGGAAACTTCAGCCCCAGCATTTT.

This rearrangement joins TRBV30 to TRBJ2-1; 8 nucleotides line up with TRBD2. V trimming: 0 bases; J trimming: 7 bases; junction bases outside the gene matches: 8. The germline V gene has CDR1 GTSNPN and CDR2 SVGIG (reference sequence). The CDR3 is made up of 15 amino acids. This CDR3 reads CAWSVTGGGGNEQFF. The CDR3 DNA reads TGTGCCTGGAGTGTAACGGGGGGGGGTGGGAATGAGCAGTTCTTC.

This chain connects TRBV6-1 to TRBJ1-5, with D maybe TRBD1 (6 bases). This CDR3 region has 15 residues. Germline lookup yields CDR1 MNHNS and CDR2 SASEGT. V lost 6 bases and J 0 bases, leaving 12 bases between the germline ends. CDR3 protein: CASRETGDSNQPQHF. Written as DNA, the CDR3 is TGTGCCAGCAGAGAGACAGGCGATAGCAATCAGCCCCAGCATTTT.

The chain joins TRBV9 to TRBJ1-4; the D gene is possibly TRBD1 (5 bases). CDR3 length equals 15 residues. V was pared by 0 bases and J by 4 bases, with 10 bases between. Looked up from germline, CDR1 is SGDLS and CDR2 is YYNGEE. This chain's CDR3 is CASSVEGRDNEKLFF. For the CDR3, the DNA is TGTGCCAGCAGCGTAGAGGGGCGGGATAATGAAAAACTGTTTTTT.

J is TRBJ1-3 and V is TRBV29-1; D is unresolved. Germline CDR1 SQVTM, CDR2 ANQGSEA. The CDR3 spans 12 residues. Trimming took off 6 bases at V and 8 bases at J, with 14 bases between the two ends. The CDR3 sequence: CSVAPTRDTIYF. The CDR3 DNA sequence: TGCAGCGTCGCACCCACCCGGGACACCATATATTTT.